This TCR beta chain appears in the sequencing data of a study of shared clonotypes between healthy human individuals. The CDR3 is 15 amino acids. Germline V lookup: CDR1 LNHDA, CDR2 SQIVND (reference sequence). V trimming: 3 bases; J trimming: 1 base; junction bases outside the gene matches: 6. Some clones are missing from TCRdb's copy, which holds only in-frame ones; the method was immunoSEQ multiplex PCR. This table has some 2,000,000 clones, approximately 94% appearing once. Naive CD8 cells comprised CD45RO-negative, CCR7-positively selected cells, excluding terminally differentiated effector memory CD45RA+ cells.

This chain connects TRBV19 to TRBJ2-7; TRBD2 matches at 7 bases. The source material was naive CD8+ T cells sorted from blood. The TCR comes from a man between 18 and 29 years old in good health. As DNA, the CDR3 is TGTGCCAGTAGTATGTTCCTAGCGGCTTCCTACGAGCAGTACTTC. Its translation is CASSMFLAASYEQYF.